Each of the 28 T cell receptor beta chains below was sequenced from the same sample in a study of vaccination and CD4 T cells after COVID-19. Antigen specificity for these receptors is unknown. An Oncomine TCR Beta short-read assay was used to sequence the DNA from cultured CD4+ T cells. One entry per CDR3 protein results from TCRdb running MiXCR on the PCR reads. The sample carries about 5,000 distinct CDR3 sequences, around 47% recorded once. Treatment defined: roughly nine-day PBMC culture with coronavirus spike peptide pools or control peptides (ViraFEST assay). The sequenced sample was CD4+ T cells from blood, cultured in vitro, obtained after SARS-CoV-2 vaccination. The receptors here all came from a human donor who had recovered from COVID-19.

In its sample, this clonotype ranks as medium-sized. This chain links TRBV7-2 with TRBJ2-7, with 8 bases aligning to TRBD2. The CDR3 has 17 amino acids. CDR1 SGHTA and CDR2 FQGNSA come from the germline V gene. J was trimmed by 4 bases and V by 1 base; bases with no gene match: 12. The CDR3 spells CASSLGGAGAPSYEQYF. CDR3 DNA sequence: TGTGCCAGCAGCTTAGGAGGAGCGGGGGCCCCGTCTTACGAGCAGTACTTC.

The V call is TRBV19, the J call TRBJ2-7, with D unclear. CDR3 length equals 13 residues. CDR1 is LNHDA, CDR2 SQIVND, per germline (reference sequence). The V end lost 5 bases, the J end lost 1 base, and 9 bases lay between the germline ends. CDR3 sequence: CASSEAVSYEQYF. The CDR3 DNA reads as TGTGCCAGTAGTGAAGCAGTGTCCTACGAGCAGTACTTC. The variable domain in full, with the rest retrieved from reference TRBV19 and TRBJ2-7, is DGGITQSPKYLFRKEGQNVTLSCEQNLNHDAMYWYRQDPGQGLRLIYYSQIVNDFQKGDIAEGYSVSREKKESFPLTVTSAQKNPTAFYLCASSEAVSYEQYFGPGTRLTVT.

The chain has TRBV7-2 and TRBJ2-1, with 10 bases aligning to TRBD2. Germline CDR1 is SGHTA and CDR2 is FQGNSA. The CDR3 has 15 residues. V trimming: 3 bases; J trimming: 2 bases; junction bases outside the gene matches: 1. The CDR3 reads CASSFGLAAYNEQFF. DNA for the CDR3: TGTGCCAGCAGCTTTGGACTAGCGGCCTACAATGAGCAGTTCTTC.

The sample holds a few counts of this clonotype. V is TRBV15 and J is TRBJ2-3; no definite D call. The germline CDR1 and CDR2 sequences are LNHNV and YYDKDF (reference sequence). V lost 0 bases and J lost 0, with 16 bases in between. The CDR3 consists of 18 residues. The CDR3 region has the DNA TGTGCCACCAGCAGAGATCGGTCCGGCGGTCCGAGCACAGATACGCAGTATTTT. Its translation: CATSRDRSGGPSTDTQYF.

The chain is built from TRBV7-2 and TRBJ2-5; D unclear. Germline V gives CDR1 SGHTA, CDR2 FQGNSA. The CDR3 loop spans 15 amino acids. V lost 5 bases and J lost 2, with 15 bases in between. CDR3 loop: CASSPRSTIQETQYF. DNA for the CDR3: TGTGCCAGCAGCCCCCGGTCAACTATACAAGAGACCCAGTACTTC.

A few counts support this clonotype. CDR3 sequence reads: CASSPGILGYTF. The CDR3 region has the DNA TGTGCCAGCAGCCCGGGGATCCTGGGCTACACCTTC. The chain links TRBV7-2 to TRBJ1-2; no definite D call. Germline CDR1 reads SGHTA; CDR2 reads FQGNSA. Trimming cost V 5 bases and J 8 bases, with 12 bases left between them. The CDR3 spans 12 residues. The complete variable domain, with remaining parts taken from reference TRBV7-2 and TRBJ1-2, reads GAGVSQSPSNKVTEKGKDVELRCDPISGHTALYWYRQSLGQGLEFLIYFQGNSAPDKSGLPSDRFSAERTGGSVSTLTIQRTQQEDSAVYLCASSPGILGYTFGSGTRLTVV.

This clonotype was observed a few times. V usage is TRBV4-1 and J usage is TRBJ2-1, with D unclear. This CDR3 is built from 13 residues. From germline, CDR1 is MGHRA and CDR2 YSYEKL. The V and J ends lost 4 bases and 7 bases respectively, with 11 bases between them. The CDR3 nucleotides are TGCGCCAGCAGCCCGGATGGCAGGAATGAGCAGTTCTTC. Protein: CASSPDGRNEQFF.

This clonotype was counted between two and nine times. The chain combines TRBV5-8 with TRBJ1-5; no definite D call. Germline V gene data show CDR1 as SGHTS and CDR2 as YDEGEE. V lost 4 bases and J 0 bases, leaving 11 bases between the germline ends. This CDR3 region has 15 residues. CDR3 sequence reads: CASSLENYSNQPQHF. The CDR3, as DNA: TGTGCCAGCAGCCTGGAGAACTATAGCAATCAGCCCCAGCATTTT.

This chain links TRBV2 with TRBJ1-5; TRBD1 aligns across 11 bases. Germline V gives CDR1 SNHLY, CDR2 FYNNEI. The trim removed 6 bases at V and 7 bases at J, leaving 11 bases unmatched. The CDR3 is made up of 16 amino acids. The CDR3 reads CASSPPGTGGGQPQHF. DNA of the CDR3: TGTGCCAGCAGCCCCCCCGGGACAGGGGGAGGCCAGCCCCAGCATTTT. The full variable domain, with the rest looked up from reference TRBV2 and TRBJ1-5, is EPEVTQTPSHQVTQMGQEVILRCVPISNHLYFYWYRQILGQKVEFLVSFYNNEISEKSEIFDDQFSVERPDGSNFTLKIRSTKLEDSAMYFCASSPPGTGGGQPQHFGDGTRLSIL.

V and J are TRBV10-3 and TRBJ2-1; 10 nucleotides match TRBD2. Germline-derived CDR1 and CDR2 are ENHRY and SYGVKD. V lost 10 bases to trimming and J lost 1 base; unmatched junction nucleotides: 4. CDR3 length equals 14 residues. CDR3 nucleotides: TGTGCCACGAAGCGGGAGGGATCCTACAATGAGCAGTTCTTC. Amino acids: CATKREGSYNEQFF.

This chain links TRBV11-2 with TRBJ1-1; 7 nucleotides line up with TRBD1. V lost 3 bases, J lost 3 bases, and 4 bases stayed unmatched. In germline, CDR1 is SGHAT, CDR2 FQNNGV. This CDR3 is 14 amino acids long. CDR3 region: CASSFRGGDTEAFF. The CDR3 DNA is TGTGCCAGCAGCTTCAGGGGGGGGGACACTGAAGCTTTCTTT. Using reference TRBV11-2 and TRBJ1-1 for the parts outside the CDR3, the full variable domain is EAGVAQSPRYKIIEKRQSVAFWCNPISGHATLYWYQQILGQGPKLLIQFQNNGVVDDSQLPKDRFSAERLKGVDSTLKIQPAKLEDSAVYLCASSFRGGDTEAFFGQGTRLTVV.

The chain couples TRBV19 to TRBJ2-6, with D perhaps assigned TRBD1 or TRBD2 (5 bases each). The CDR3 has 16 residues. The V and J ends lost 6 bases and 0 bases respectively, with 12 bases between them. The germline gives CDR1 LNHDA, CDR2 SQIVND (reference sequence). The CDR3 coding sequence is TGTGCCAGTAGGGGGGACGGAACCTCTGGGGCCAACGTCCTGACTTTC. Translated: CASRGDGTSGANVLTF.

This clonotype came up a few times. This chain joins TRBV11-3 and TRBJ2-3; perhaps TRBD2 as D (5 bases). CDR1 is SGHNT, CDR2 YENEEA, per germline. Trimming took off 1 base at V and 4 bases at J, with 9 bases between the two ends. The CDR3 covers 14 residues. CDR3 protein: CASSLGPGADTQYF. As DNA, the CDR3 is TGTGCCAGCAGCTTAGGGCCCGGGGCAGATACGCAGTATTTT.

The chain combines TRBV18 with TRBJ1-2; D may be TRBD1 (6 bases). Germline values: CDR1 KGHSH, CDR2 LQKENI. The CDR3 is 14 residues long. Between the trimmed V and J ends, which lost 7 bases and 5 bases, there was a span of 17 bases. This CDR3 is CASLHPGTPYGYTF. The CDR3 DNA is TGTGCCAGCTTACATCCCGGGACACCGTATGGCTACACCTTC.

CDR3 amino acids: CASRGFDKNIQYF. In DNA form, the CDR3 reads TGTGCCAGCAGGGGTTTTGACAAAAACATTCAGTACTTC. The rearrangement links TRBV27 to TRBJ2-4, with no clear D. The V gene's germline CDR1 is MNHEY and CDR2 SMNVEV (reference sequence). V was shortened by 6 bases and J by 3 bases, with 9 bases between the two germline ends. The CDR3 sequence is 13 residues long.

The chain has TRBV20-1 and TRBJ1-5, with D unclear. This CDR3 has 16 residues. The V end was cut by 1 base, the J end by 3 bases, with 16 bases between. Germline CDR1 reads DFQATT; CDR2 reads SNEGSKA (reference sequence). CDR3 nucleotide sequence: TGCAGTGCTAGAGCACGGACGGCCCTACTCAATCAGCCCCAGCATTTT. As protein: CSARARTALLNQPQHF.

This clonotype turned up a few times. The gene calls are TRBV10-2 and TRBJ1-2; D may be TRBD1 (6 bases). The CDR3 runs 15 residues. Germline V lookup: CDR1 WSHSY, CDR2 SAAADI. V was trimmed by 0 bases and J by 4 bases, leaving 12 bases between them. The CDR3 bases are TGCGCCAGCAGTGAGTCTACGGGGGCGGTCTATGGCTACACCTTC. Translating it yields CASSESTGAVYGYTF.

The genes are TRBV6-1 and TRBJ2-1, with D possibly TRBD1 on 6 matching bases. The length of the CDR3 is 18 residues. Trimming took off 2 bases at V and 1 base at J, with 18 bases between the two ends. Per germline, CDR1 MNHNS and CDR2 SASEGT. CDR3 coding DNA: TGTGCCAGCAGTGAATGGGGGCCCGGATCGGGATCCTACAATGAGCAGTTCTTC. This translates into CASSEWGPGSGSYNEQFF.

The chain has TRBV6-1 and TRBJ1-5, with TRBD1 identical over 7 bases. The ends lost 3 bases at V and 5 bases at J; junction bases unmatched: 4. Germline CDR1 is MNHNS and CDR2 is SASEGT. The length of the CDR3 is 14 residues. The CDR3 protein is CASSDTGEDQPQHF. The DNA of the CDR3 is TGTGCCAGCAGTGATACAGGGGAAGATCAGCCCCAGCATTTT.

The genes are TRBV30 and TRBJ1-5, with 10 bases identical to TRBD1. The CDR3 spans 14 residues. V shed 3 bases, J shed 5 bases, and the junction held 4 bases outside the gene matches. The V gene's germline CDR1 is GTSNPN and CDR2 SVGIG (reference sequence). The CDR3 loop reads CAWSKGQGYQPQHF. DNA for the CDR3: TGTGCCTGGAGCAAGGGACAGGGGTATCAGCCCCAGCATTTT.

In its sample, this clonotype ranks as medium-sized (0.01 to 0.1%). The genes are TRBV6-2 or TRBV6-3 and TRBJ2-5; 11 bases fit TRBD2. Germline V CDR1 and CDR2: MNHEY, SVGEGT. V gave up 8 bases and J gave up 4 bases; unmatched junction bases: 9. The CDR3 extends over 15 amino acids. CDR3 amino acids: CASSNPTSGGETQYF. DNA of the CDR3: TGTGCCAGCTCGAACCCCACTAGCGGGGGAGAGACCCAGTACTTC.

The rearrangement uses TRBV20-1 and TRBJ1-1; no reliable D call. Germline V gene data show CDR1 as DFQATT and CDR2 as SNEGSKA (reference sequence). CDR3 length: 13 residues. Trimming pared 2 bases from V and 1 base from J, leaving 8 bases between. The CDR3 is CSARLGSNTEAFF. CDR3 nucleotide sequence: TGCAGTGCTAGACTGGGCTCGAACACTGAAGCTTTCTTT.

This sequence joins TRBV19 and TRBJ2-7; D not certain. This CDR3 region has 13 residues. Germline V gene sequence: CDR1 LNHDA, CDR2 SQIVND (reference sequence). The germline V and J ends were trimmed by 5 bases and 3 bases, with 11 bases remaining between them. CDR3 in amino acids: CASSRTDIYEQYF. The DNA for the CDR3 is TGTGCCAGTAGTCGAACCGACATCTACGAGCAGTACTTC.

The V and J genes are TRBV20-1 and TRBJ2-3, with D possibly matching TRBD2 (5 bases). This CDR3 comprises 14 residues. The germline V gene has CDR1 DFQATT and CDR2 SNEGSKA (reference sequence). Trimming removed 0 bases from V and 4 bases from J, with 11 bases in between. This CDR3 reads CSAREVGRADTQYF. The CDR3 DNA reads as TGCAGTGCTAGAGAGGTAGGGCGGGCAGATACGCAGTATTTT.

The V gene is TRBV27, the J gene TRBJ2-7, with 10 bases matching TRBD1. This CDR3 comprises 14 residues. Germline assignment: CDR1 MNHEY and CDR2 SMNVEV (reference sequence). Trimming took 7 bases from V and 5 from J; bases not matched to a gene: 8. For the CDR3, the DNA is TGTGCCAGCACCCCGACAGGGGGCTTCAACGAGCAGTACTTC. Protein product: CASTPTGGFNEQYF.

This rearrangement joins TRBV18 to TRBJ2-3; D is undetermined. CDR1 and CDR2 (germline): KGHSH, LQKENI. This CDR3 is 14 amino acids long. V lost 1 base and J 3 bases, leaving 8 bases between the germline ends. The CDR3 DNA sequence: TGTGCCAGCTCACCACGGTCCGGGACAGATACGCAGTATTTT. Translation gives CASSPRSGTDTQYF.

As concerns this clonotype: The junction and the germline gene differ at one end; a read error may be behind it. The chain links TRBV7-7 to TRBJ2-7; D assignment may be TRBD1 or TRBD2 (6 bases each). The length of the CDR3 is 15 residues. Germline CDR1 is SSHAT and CDR2 is FNYEAQ (reference sequence). The CDR3, as DNA: TGTGCTAGCAGCCCCTCAATAGGAGGGGGTGACGAGCAGTACTTC. It encodes CASSPSIGGGDEQYF.

This clonotype was counted only a few times. V and J are TRBV19 and TRBJ1-5; 9 bases are a match to TRBD1. The CDR3 is made up of 15 amino acids. The V gene end was trimmed by 1 base and the J gene end by 5 bases; junction bases not matched to a gene: 3. Germline CDR1 LNHDA, CDR2 SQIVND (reference sequence). The CDR3 coding sequence is TGTGCCAGTAGTATAGGACAGGGGGGCGATCAGCCCCAGCATTTT. It yields the protein CASSIGQGGDQPQHF.